These 28 T cell receptor beta chains share one sample of origin, sequenced in a study of siplizumab effects on memory and regulatory T cells. Method: immunoSEQ multiplex PCR; TCRdb's copy keeps in-frame clones and lacks some. The data show roughly 100,000 clones, roughly 91% seen once. Sequences were obtained from CD4+ T cells sorted from blood. The receptors stem from a human donor in good health.

The rearrangement uses TRBV6-1 and TRBJ2-1, with D possibly matching TRBD1 (6 bases). V was cut by 3 bases and J by 5 bases, with 14 bases left in between. This CDR3 is built from 15 residues. Germline V CDR1 and CDR2: MNHNS, SASEGT. CDR3 nucleotides: TGTGCCAGCAGTGATTTTGTCAGGGGCAACAATGAGCAGTTCTTC. Translating it yields CASSDFVRGNNEQFF.

The DNA of the CDR3 is TGTGCCTGGAGCAGGGGCTTTCAGGGGGATGGTGAAAAACTGTTTTTT. Translating gives CAWSRGFQGDGEKLFF. V and J are TRBV30 and TRBJ1-4; TRBD1 matches at 7 bases. V dropped 3 bases and J dropped 7; count of bases not matched to a gene: 14. The germline V gene encodes CDR1 GTSNPN and CDR2 SVGIG (reference sequence). This CDR3 comprises 16 residues.

The CDR3 region is CASSVEQGGGYTF. The CDR3 coding sequence is TGTGCCAGCAGCGTCGAACAGGGAGGTGGCTACACCTTC. The chain joins TRBV9 to TRBJ1-2; the D gene is possibly TRBD1 (6 bases). CDR3 length: 13 residues. V dropped 2 bases and J dropped 7 bases, with 12 bases sitting between them. CDR1 SGDLS and CDR2 YYNGEE come from the germline V gene.

The V call is TRBV6-5, the J call TRBJ2-5; perhaps TRBD1 as D (6 bases). The J call may be mistaken, given a closer DNA end match to TRBJ2-7. CDR1 is MNHEY, CDR2 SVGAGI, per germline. This CDR3 is built from 14 residues. CDR3 region: CASSDTGFSYEQYF. The CDR3 coding sequence is TGTGCCAGCAGTGACACAGGGTTCTCCTACGAGCAGTACTTC.

The gene calls are TRBV5-4 and TRBJ2-7; unclear D gene. The V gene lost 0 bases and the J gene lost 5 bases, with 12 bases spanning the gap. The length of the CDR3 is 14 residues. Germline V gives CDR1 SGHNT, CDR2 YYREEE (reference sequence). Here the CDR3 DNA reads TGTGCCAGCAGCTTGGCCGCCAATGTGAACGAGCAGTACTTC. Translating gives CASSLAANVNEQYF.

The J gene is TRBJ1-4, the V gene TRBV30; 9 positions match TRBD1. In germline, CDR1 is GTSNPN, CDR2 SVGIG (reference sequence). The CDR3 is 15 residues long. V lost 2 bases to trimming and J lost 10 bases; unmatched junction nucleotides: 11. The CDR3 sequence is CAWSPGTGNTRKLFF. The CDR3 region has the DNA TGTGCCTGGAGTCCCGGGACAGGGAACACCAGAAAACTGTTTTTT.

The gene calls are TRBV6-5 and TRBJ2-2; TRBD2 matches at 7 bases. The germline gives CDR1 MNHEY, CDR2 SVGAGI. Trimming cost V 7 bases and J 6 bases; bases outside gene matches: 11. This CDR3 has 15 amino acids. The DNA for the CDR3 is TGTGCCAGCACCAACAGACTAGCCTCGGCCGGGGAGCTGTTTTTT. It is translated as CASTNRLASAGELFF.

This sequence joins TRBV20-1 and TRBJ1-1, with 8 bases matching TRBD1. Germline V gives CDR1 DFQATT, CDR2 SNEGSKA (reference sequence). The CDR3 totals 11 residues. J lost 11 bases, V lost 6 bases, and 8 bases had no gene match. The CDR3: CSARQGFDAFF. The CDR3 DNA reads TGCAGTGCCAGACAGGGGTTTGATGCTTTCTTT.

This clone was observed once. The rearrangement links TRBV27 to TRBJ2-5, with 10 bases lining up with TRBD1. Trimming at V came to 6 bases and at J to 5 bases, leaving 9 bases not matched to a gene. The CDR3 runs 15 residues. Germline lookup yields CDR1 MNHEY and CDR2 SMNVEV (reference sequence). The CDR3 here is CASRGQGTGAETQYF. The CDR3 DNA is TGTGCCAGCAGGGGACAGGGGACGGGCGCGGAGACCCAGTACTTC.

This clone was picked up a small number of times. The rearrangement links TRBV5-1 to TRBJ2-7, with 12 bases fitting TRBD2. This CDR3 has 17 residues. Germline-derived CDR1 and CDR2 are SGHRS and YFSETQ. V was pared by 1 base and J by 5 bases, with 10 bases of the junction left unmatched. For the CDR3, the DNA is TGCGCCAGCAGCTTGAGACTAGCGGGAGTCCCACCCAACGAGCAGTACTTC. Translated: CASSLRLAGVPPNEQYF.

V is TRBV30 and J is TRBJ1-2; no firm D call. This CDR3 comprises 11 residues. Germline-derived CDR1 and CDR2 are GTSNPN and SVGIG (reference sequence). V lost 1 base, J lost 4 bases, and 4 bases lay in between. CDR3 coding DNA: TGTGCCTGGAGTGAAGGCTATGGCTACACCTTC. It is translated as CAWSEGYGYTF.

The chain employs TRBV7-6 and TRBJ2-2; D unclear. CDR3 length: 16 amino acids. Germline V gene sequence: CDR1 SGHVS, CDR2 FNYEAQ. The V end was cut by 4 bases, the J end by 6 bases, with 18 bases between. Here the CDR3 DNA reads TGTGCCAGCAGCTCATGGGCCCCCGAGGCATCCGGGGAGCTGTTTTTT. Translated: CASSSWAPEASGELFF.

This chain joins TRBV11-3 and TRBJ2-1; TRBD2 agrees at 16 bases. J lost 4 bases, V lost 5 bases, and 8 bases had no gene match. The CDR3 runs 18 residues. The germline V gene has CDR1 SGHNT and CDR2 YENEEA. CDR3 DNA sequence: TGTGCCAGCAGCCCGTGGGGACTAGCGGGAGGGGGGTACAATGAGCAGTTCTTC. This codes for CASSPWGLAGGGYNEQFF.

The V gene is TRBV7-6, the J gene TRBJ2-7; D perhaps matches TRBD2 (5 bases). Germline V lookup: CDR1 SGHVS, CDR2 FNYEAQ. The CDR3 is 13 residues long. Trimming stripped 1 base from V and 4 bases from J, with 8 bases between. The CDR3 loop reads CASSLGTGYEQYF. Here the CDR3 DNA reads TGTGCCAGCAGCTTAGGTACGGGATACGAGCAGTACTTC.

The rearrangement uses TRBV11-3 and TRBJ2-7; 7 nucleotides match TRBD1. The trim removed 2 bases at V and 3 bases at J, leaving 4 bases unmatched. Germline V CDR1 and CDR2: SGHNT, YENEEA. This CDR3 has 14 residues. For the CDR3, the DNA is TGTGCCAGCAGCTTAACCGGGACAGACTACGAGCAGTACTTC. Its translation is CASSLTGTDYEQYF.

The V gene is TRBV9, the J gene TRBJ1-2, with 7 bases matching TRBD1. The V gene end was trimmed by 2 bases and the J gene end by 4 bases; junction bases not matched to a gene: 2. The CDR3 extends over 13 amino acids. Germline CDR1 is SGDLS and CDR2 is YYNGEE. In DNA form, the CDR3 reads TGTGCCAGCAGCGTCACAGGGGCCTATGGCTACACCTTC. Protein sequence: CASSVTGAYGYTF.

The sample holds a few counts of this clone. The chain uses TRBV7-3 and TRBJ1-2; 9 bases map to TRBD1. The CDR3 contains 15 residues. CDR1 SGHTA and CDR2 FQGTGA come from the germline V gene. The V and J ends lost 5 bases and 7 bases, in that order; junction bases with no gene match: 11. The CDR3 is CASSPNHGQGSGYTF. Written as DNA, the CDR3 is TGTGCCAGCAGCCCCAACCATGGACAGGGGTCTGGCTACACCTTC. Combining the CDR3 with reference TRBV7-3 and TRBJ1-2 gives the whole variable domain GAGVSQTPSNKVTEKGKYVELRCDPISGHTALYWYRQSLGQGPEFLIYFQGTGAADDSGLPNDRFFAVRPEGSVSTLKIQRTERGDSAVYLCASSPNHGQGSGYTFGSGTRLTVV.

The genes are TRBV5-4 and TRBJ2-1, with D perhaps matching TRBD2 (5 bases). Trimming left V 4 bases short and J 7 bases short, with 15 bases between. Germline V gene lookup returns CDR1 SGHNT and CDR2 YYREEE (reference sequence). The CDR3 is 14 amino acids. The CDR3 spells CASSLESSSNEQFF. The CDR3 bases are TGTGCCAGCAGCCTGGAGTCTAGCTCAAATGAGCAGTTCTTC. Full variable domain (rest looked up from reference TRBV5-4 and TRBJ2-1): ETGVTQSPTHLIKTRGQQVTLRCSSQSGHNTVSWYQQALGQGPQFIFQYYREEENGRGNFPPRFSGLQFPNYSSELNVNALELDDSALYLCASSLESSSNEQFFGPGTRLTVL.

This rearrangement joins TRBV7-9 to TRBJ2-1, with D tentatively TRBD2 (6 bases). Germline V lookup: CDR1 SEHNR, CDR2 FQNEAQ (reference sequence). The V and J ends lost 5 bases and 7 bases respectively, with 18 bases between them. There are 15 residues in the CDR3. CDR3 sequence (DNA): TGTGCCAGCAGCCGATCTCCCGGAGGGTCTAATGAGCAGTTCTTC. Translating gives CASSRSPGGSNEQFF.

The rearrangement links TRBV5-6 to TRBJ2-5; D tentatively fits TRBD1 or TRBD2 (5 bases each). Matching the DNA end better, TRBJ2-7 makes the J call doubtful. The CDR3 runs to 16 residues. CDR1 is SGHDT and CDR2 is YYEEEE in the germline V gene. The CDR3 protein is CASSFGGRWKYYEQYF. Here the CDR3 DNA reads TGTGCCAGCAGCTTTGGGGGTCGCTGGAAGTACTACGAGCAGTACTTC.

Points on this clone: Other nucleotide sequences from this sample produce the same CDR3. The V call is TRBV2, the J call TRBJ2-5; D remains ambiguous. CDR3 length equals 11 residues. Germline assignment: CDR1 SNHLY and CDR2 FYNNEI. The germline V and J ends were trimmed by 7 bases and 2 bases, with 5 bases remaining between them. This chain's CDR3 is CASTSQETQYF. The CDR3, as DNA: TGTGCCAGCACCTCGCAAGAGACCCAGTACTTC.

V usage is TRBV5-8 and J usage is TRBJ2-1, with 15 bases that match TRBD2. The CDR3 runs 16 residues. Trimming took 3 bases from V and 10 from J; bases not matched to a gene: 8. The V gene's germline CDR1 is SGHTS and CDR2 YDEGEE. CDR3 in DNA: TGTGCCAGCAGCTCATGGACTAGCGGGGGGGCTAGGGAGCAGTTCTTC. The encoded protein is CASSSWTSGGAREQFF.

CDR3 bases: TGTGCCAGCAGCGTAGAGGGAAAGTGGGGCACAGATACGCAGTATTTT. This encodes CASSVEGKWGTDTQYF. The chain employs TRBV9 and TRBJ2-3; unclear D gene. The germline CDR1 and CDR2 sequences are SGDLS and YYNGEE. CDR3 length: 16 residues. Trimming removed 0 bases at V and 1 base at J, with 12 bases between.

The chain recombines TRBV25-1 with TRBJ2-7, with D possibly matching TRBD1 (6 bases). Germline CDR1 MGHDK, CDR2 SYGVNS. The CDR3 loop spans 16 amino acids. The V end lost 10 bases, the J end lost 5 bases, and 27 bases lay between the germline ends. The CDR3: CANSLAQDSGPHEQYF. In nucleotides, the CDR3 is TGTGCCAACTCTCTGGCCCAGGACAGCGGCCCCCACGAGCAGTACTTC.

This chain connects TRBV2 to TRBJ1-4; no reliable D call. Germline assignment: CDR1 SNHLY and CDR2 FYNNEI. The CDR3 is 15 amino acids. V was pared by 6 bases and J by 7 bases, with 18 bases between. The CDR3 is CASRETATISEKLFF. In DNA form, the CDR3 reads TGTGCCAGCAGAGAAACAGCAACAATATCTGAAAAACTGTTTTTT.

The chain recombines TRBV4-2 with TRBJ2-2; D is perhaps TRBD2 (6 bases). CDR1 is LGHNA, CDR2 YNFKEQ, per germline. Trimming shortened V by 2 bases and J by 6 bases, and 16 bases separated the two germline ends. The CDR3 is 16 residues long. CDR3 in DNA: TGTGCCAGCAGCCAACCGACTAGGATGATTTCCGGGGAGCTGTTTTTT. It encodes CASSQPTRMISGELFF.

This sequence joins TRBV19 and TRBJ2-1, with a possible D match to TRBD1 (8 bases). In germline, CDR1 is LNHDA, CDR2 SQIVND (reference sequence). V lost 6 bases and J 2 bases, leaving 11 bases between the germline ends. CDR3 length: 14 residues. CDR3 nucleotides: TGTGCCAGTAGACAGGGGGGGACCTACAATGAGCAGTTCTTC. Its translation: CASRQGGTYNEQFF.

This chain links TRBV4-1 with TRBJ2-7; 8 bases map to TRBD2. CDR1 and CDR2 (germline): MGHRA, YSYEKL. Trimming cost V 1 base and J 6 bases; bases outside gene matches: 5. The CDR3 totals 14 residues. CDR3 sequence: CASSQVGTSTEQYF. The CDR3 coding sequence is TGCGCCAGCAGCCAAGTCGGGACTAGTACCGAGCAGTACTTC.